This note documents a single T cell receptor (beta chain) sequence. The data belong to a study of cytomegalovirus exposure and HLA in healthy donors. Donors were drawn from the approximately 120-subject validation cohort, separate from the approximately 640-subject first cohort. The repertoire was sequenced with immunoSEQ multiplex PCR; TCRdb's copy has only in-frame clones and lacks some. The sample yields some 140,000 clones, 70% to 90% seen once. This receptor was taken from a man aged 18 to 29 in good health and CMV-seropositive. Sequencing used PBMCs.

The CDR3 sequence is CASAASEQFF. CDR3 coding DNA: TGTGCCAGCGCGGCCAGTGAGCAGTTCTTC. The chain links TRBV11-2 to TRBJ2-1, with D unresolved. Germline lookup yields CDR1 SGHAT and CDR2 FQNNGV. This CDR3 has 10 residues. V lost 8 bases to trimming and J lost 9 bases, with 8 bases between them.